Below, 12 T cell receptor beta chains from the same sample are listed, as sequenced in a study of siplizumab effects on memory and regulatory T cells. Sequencing used immunoSEQ multiplex PCR; TCRdb keeps in-frame clones, though not all of them. The sample carries some 110,000 clones, nearly 95% recorded once. Material for sequencing was Tregs sorted from blood. Receptors were obtained from a human donor in good health.

The gene calls are TRBV9 and TRBJ1-6; D gene ambiguous. The V gene lost 0 bases and the J gene lost 9 bases, with 13 bases spanning the gap. Per the germline V gene, CDR1 is SGDLS and CDR2 is YYNGEE. The CDR3 runs to 15 residues. This chain's CDR3 is CASSVEPGLGSPLHF. DNA for the CDR3: TGTGCCAGCAGCGTAGAGCCAGGTTTAGGTTCACCCCTCCACTTT. The whole variable domain, filled in from reference TRBV9 and TRBJ1-6, reads DSGVTQTPKHLITATGQRVTLRCSPRSGDLSVYWYQQSLDQGLQFLIQYYNGEERAKGNILERFSAQQFPDLHSELNLSSLELGDSALYFCASSVEPGLGSPLHFGNGTRLTVT.

This chain links TRBV6-5 with TRBJ2-7; D gene unclear. The CDR3 runs to 13 residues. The ends were cut back, 4 bases at V and 0 bases at J, with 7 bases in the middle. From germline, CDR1 is MNHEY and CDR2 SVGAGI. As DNA, the CDR3 is TGTGCCAGCAGTTCCAGGCTCTCCTACGAGCAGTACTTC. Translating it yields CASSSRLSYEQYF.

This chain links TRBV29-1 with TRBJ2-7, with a weak D call TRBD2 (7 bases). Germline-derived CDR1 and CDR2 are SQVTM and ANQGSEA. V was clipped by 3 bases and J by 3 bases, with 15 bases between them. CDR3 size: 14 residues. This CDR3 reads CSVEGRDTGYEQYF. CDR3 in DNA: TGCAGCGTTGAGGGGAGGGACACGGGCTACGAGCAGTACTTC.

The chain combines TRBV14 with TRBJ1-2; the match to TRBD1 covers 7 bases. Germline V CDR1 and CDR2: SGHDN, FVKESK. The V and J ends lost 4 bases and 3 bases, in that order; junction bases with no gene match: 8. The CDR3 totals 15 residues. CDR3 amino acids: CASSRYRDSHYGYTF. CDR3 DNA: TGTGCCAGCAGCCGCTACCGGGACAGCCACTATGGCTACACCTTC.

This chain uses TRBV5-1 with TRBJ2-1; possibly TRBD1 or TRBD2 for D (5 bases each). The CDR3 length is 16 residues. Trimming took off 1 base at V and 2 bases at J, with 13 bases between the two ends. CDR1 SGHRS and CDR2 YFSETQ come from the germline V gene. The CDR3 region is CASSLRPGPTYNEQFF. The CDR3, as DNA: TGCGCCAGCAGCTTGCGACCGGGGCCGACCTACAATGAGCAGTTCTTC. Complete variable domain (other parts from reference TRBV5-1 and TRBJ2-1): KAGVTQTPRYLIKTRGQQVTLSCSPISGHRSVSWYQQTPGQGLQFLFEYFSETQRNKGNFPGRFSGRQFSNSRSEMNVSTLELGDSALYLCASSLRPGPTYNEQFFGPGTRLTVL.

The genes are TRBV5-4 and TRBJ1-6; 7 positions match TRBD1. In germline, CDR1 is SGHNT, CDR2 YYREEE (reference sequence). J gave up 6 bases and V 3 bases, and 9 bases lay outside the gene matches. There are 16 residues in the CDR3. DNA for the CDR3: TGTGCCAGCAGCTGGGCAGGGGGGGCTCTTAATTCACCCCTCCACTTT. This gives the protein CASSWAGGALNSPLHF.

To note about this clone: The sample contains more than one DNA sequence encoding this CDR3. The chain carries TRBV7-9 and TRBJ2-7, with a tentative D call TRBD2 (5 bases). Germline V lookup: CDR1 SEHNR, CDR2 FQNEAQ (reference sequence). The CDR3 has 13 residues. Trimming took 0 bases from V and 3 from J, leaving 6 bases between them. CDR3 protein: CASSLARGYEQYF. The CDR3 nucleotides are TGTGCCAGCAGCTTAGCCCGGGGCTACGAGCAGTACTTC.

The chain links TRBV4-1 to TRBJ2-7; 8 positions agree with TRBD1. Trimming at V came to 2 bases and at J to 2 bases, leaving 2 bases not matched to a gene. From germline, CDR1 is MGHRA and CDR2 YSYEKL. The CDR3 has 14 amino acids. As DNA, the CDR3 is TGCGCCAGCAGCCAAACGGACAGGGCCTACGAGCAGTACTTC. It codes for CASSQTDRAYEQYF.

V is TRBV5-1 and J is TRBJ2-1, with D possibly being TRBD2 (5 bases). Looked up from germline, CDR1 is SGHRS and CDR2 is YFSETQ. The CDR3 runs 14 residues. V lost 4 bases and J 1 base, leaving 9 bases between the germline ends. Here the CDR3 reads CASSPDSSYNEQFF. In DNA, the CDR3 is TGCGCCAGCAGCCCGGACTCGTCCTACAATGAGCAGTTCTTC. Full variable domain (missing parts from reference TRBV5-1 and TRBJ2-1): KAGVTQTPRYLIKTRGQQVTLSCSPISGHRSVSWYQQTPGQGLQFLFEYFSETQRNKGNFPGRFSGRQFSNSRSEMNVSTLELGDSALYLCASSPDSSYNEQFFGPGTRLTVL.

CDR3: CASKEGATNSPLHF. In DNA, the CDR3 is TGCGCCAGCAAGGAGGGGGCGACGAATTCACCCCTCCACTTT. The J gene is TRBJ1-6, the V gene TRBV5-1; 7 bases are a match to TRBD1. The CDR3 runs to 14 residues. CDR1 and CDR2 from the germline V gene are SGHRS and YFSETQ. After removal of 6 bases from V and 7 bases from J, the junction contained 7 bases not matched to a gene.

The chain links TRBV4-2 to TRBJ2-1; weak D call: TRBD2 (6 bases). Germline CDR1 and CDR2: LGHNA and YNFKEQ. The CDR3 totals 16 residues. Between the trimmed V and J ends, which lost 0 bases and 0 bases, there was a span of 9 bases. Written as DNA, the CDR3 is TGTGCCAGCAGCCAAGAGGCCGGGGGCTCCTACAATGAGCAGTTCTTC. Its translation: CASSQEAGGSYNEQFF.

The chain links TRBV7-9 to TRBJ2-3; no clear D gene. V was pared by 0 bases and J by 6 bases, with 13 bases between. This CDR3 has 15 residues. CDR1 is SEHNR, CDR2 FQNEAQ, per germline (reference sequence). This CDR3 reads CASSLARSFSDTQYF. The DNA of the CDR3 is TGTGCCAGCAGCTTAGCACGGAGTTTTTCCGATACGCAGTATTTT.